The sequence of this TCR beta chain was determined in a study of cytotoxic CD8 clonotypes in ibrutinib-treated CLL (dated by TCRdb to 2020 to 2023). Study-wide context: The cohort was composed of more than ten relapsed/refractory and around 15 treatment-naive patients; IGHV unmutated status was identified in about 17 patients. Every remission and progressive disease sample was obtained while ibrutinib was still being received by the patients. On average, each sample yielded roughly 260,000 productive templates and over 90,000 productive rearrangements. Longitudinal samples were obtainable from about 30% of the roughly 86 participants in the trial. Cryopreserved peripheral blood mononuclear cells were obtained prior to treatment, at the time of response, and at either disease progression or sustained remission. Samples at response were collected after a median of 12 months of treatment, with a range of 6 to 36 months. Partial responses were observed in 24 patients and complete responses in 2; after a median follow-up of around 68 months, remission was maintained in about 15 patients and progression was observed in 12. What the research found in general, with its limitations: Baseline clonality was found to be higher than that of age-matched healthy donors and was strongly correlated with circulating CD8+ T-cell counts. Sampling times were not matched between sustained-remission and progressing patients, and lymph node repertoires were not studied. At ibrutinib response clonality went up, during sustained remission it held steady, and at progression it dropped back toward baseline. Public clonotypes were rare and either shrank or stayed stable during treatment, and the rise in clonality at ibrutinib response reflected expansion of private clonotypes.

In light of the paper, this sample's time point label describes: progressive disease on ibrutinib. For TCR beta library preparation, roughly 2.2 micrograms of genomic DNA were isolated from cryopreserved PBMCs. Longitudinal blood samples from CLL patients on ibrutinib monotherapy were analyzed using high-throughput TCR beta sequencing. The patients took part in an open-label, single-center phase 2 trial of ibrutinib monotherapy. The goal of deep resolution MiSeq sequencing was a depth between 1 in 1 million and 1 in 200,000 T cells, and coverage averaged 10x per clonotype. The immunoSEQ hsTCRB Kit was used to generate TCR beta libraries. As for the original processing: ImmunoSEQ Data Assistant and ImmunoSEQ Analyzer were used for data analysis, and V, D and J genes were assigned according to IMGT definitions. Clonality, which ranges from 0 to 1, was calculated as one minus the normalized Shannon entropy of productive rearrangement frequencies. Public clonotype analysis was restricted to overrepresented clonotypes comprising at least 0.05% of each patient's repertoire. Thirteen age-matched healthy donor repertoires from immuneACCESS were used as controls for clonality. TCRdb obtained this table from immuneACCESS and retained in-frame rearrangements with V and J assigned. These tables miss some clones; where compared with another copy, unresolved V genes account for less than half of the shortfall, and the remainder is unexplained. V, J and clone size derive from that table, while D and trimming were established from the DNA sequence. Present in this sample are 250,000 to 350,000 clones, roughly four fifths of which were seen just once. The ten largest account for 5.6% of the sample.

The germline V gene sets CDR1 to SGHTA and CDR2 to FQGNSA. Cut back by 0 bases and 0 bases, the V and J ends lie 8 bases apart. Including cysteine and phenylalanine, the CDR3 has 15 amino acids. Only the CDR3 region is kept as DNA, spanning 45 bases read in frame from base 1. As to this clone: Its antigen is still unknown. Base quality data are lacking; no much larger clone is found one base away.

This receptor was obtained from a human donor with chronic lymphocytic leukemia. Recombination joined TRBV7-2 with TRBJ2-5; there is no confident call for the D gene. Material: PBMCs, obtained at disease progression, from a patient treated with ibrutinib. The DNA is TGTGCCAGCAGCTTAGCAGGCAGAAACCAAGAGACCCAGTACTTC. Protein translation: CASSLAGRNQETQYF.